These 16 T cell receptor beta chains came from one sample sequenced in a study of blood T cell repertoires in COVID-19 (dated by TCRdb to about 2020). The library was generated by the immunoSEQ multiplex PCR assay. Drawn from immuneACCESS, this table holds only the in-frame rearrangements with V and J called that TCRdb kept. Clones are partly lost; checked studies trace under half to an unresolved V gene and leave the rest unexplained. The table for this sample lists 400,000 to 450,000 clones; around 87% of them were counted only once. Of the sample, around 1.1% is held by the ten largest clones. Material: PBMCs or T cells enriched from blood (not recorded which). These receptors were obtained from a man aged 25 to 45 who had recovered from COVID-19.

The chain is built from TRBV7-4 and TRBJ2-1; maybe TRBD1 (6 bases). Germline CDR1 reads SGHVT; CDR2 reads SQSDAQ. CDR3 length equals 11 residues. V was trimmed by 1 base and J by 14 bases, leaving 9 bases between them. The CDR3 reads CASSLDRAKFF. The CDR3 bases are TGTGCCAGCAGCTTAGACAGGGCGAAGTTCTTC.

This chain links TRBV28 with TRBJ2-3, with 8 bases lining up with TRBD2. The CDR3 runs to 15 residues. Germline values: CDR1 MDHEN, CDR2 SYDVKM. V shed 7 bases, J shed 1 base, and the junction held 7 bases outside the gene matches. The CDR3 sequence: CASTAGGPGTDTQYF. CDR3 DNA: TGTGCCAGCACGGCGGGGGGCCCGGGCACAGATACGCAGTATTTT.

A few counts support this clone. J is TRBJ1-5 and V is TRBV7-2, with D tentatively TRBD1 (6 bases). CDR1 SGHTA and CDR2 FQGNSA come from the germline V gene. This CDR3 contains 15 residues. V gave up 4 bases and J gave up 0 bases, with 10 bases separating them. CDR3 bases: TGTGCCAGCAGCTGGGACACGGCTAGCAATCAGCCCCAGCATTTT. Protein: CASSWDTASNQPQHF.

This clone appeared once. The V gene is TRBV18, the J gene TRBJ1-5; D is ambiguous. The CDR3 runs to 14 residues. Germline lookup yields CDR1 KGHSH and CDR2 LQKENI. V was clipped by 6 bases and J by 6 bases, with 15 bases between them. As DNA, the CDR3 is TGTGCCAGCTCCCTCCATAGCGTGGGTCAGCCCCAGCATTTT. It encodes CASSLHSVGQPQHF.

The chain has TRBV28 and TRBJ1-1; weak D call: TRBD1 (5 bases). This CDR3 has 13 amino acids. Between the trimmed V and J ends, which lost 3 bases and 5 bases, there was a span of 10 bases. CDR1 and CDR2 from the germline V gene are MDHEN and SYDVKM. CDR3 bases: TGTGCCAGCAGTTTGGGGGGACTGACTGAAGCTTTCTTT. Protein: CASSLGGLTEAFF.

With respect to this clone: One junction end does not reproduce the germline sequence, and a read error may be involved. V gene TRBV7-7 combines with J gene TRBJ2-5; possible D gene TRBD1, 6 bases. CDR1 SSHAT and CDR2 FNYEAQ come from the germline V gene (reference sequence). This CDR3 is 14 amino acids long. DNA of the CDR3: TGTGCTAGCAGCCGTGCCCCCACAGGGGAGACCCAGTACTTC. Its protein is CASSRAPTGETQYF.

This chain uses TRBV29-1 with TRBJ2-1, with 9 bases matching TRBD2. CDR1 and CDR2 from the germline V gene are SQVTM and ANQGSEA. The CDR3 contains 15 residues. Unmatched junction bases numbered 12, after V lost 2 bases and J lost 10 bases. The CDR3 is CSVEIAGVTVGEQFF. CDR3 sequence (DNA): TGCAGCGTTGAAATAGCGGGAGTTACGGTTGGGGAGCAGTTCTTC.

V and J are TRBV5-4 and TRBJ1-1; 8 positions match TRBD1. Germline-derived CDR1 and CDR2 are SGHNT and YYREEE (reference sequence). With 4 bases clipped from V and 5 bases from J, the junction kept 7 bases outside the gene matches. This CDR3 region has 14 residues. The CDR3 DNA sequence: TGTGCCAGCAGCACACAGACAGGGGCGACTGAAGCTTTCTTT. Protein product: CASSTQTGATEAFF.

For this clone: The germline gene is not matched at one end of the junction; a read error may be the cause. The CDR3 loop is CASSVSKDTQYF. The CDR3 region has the DNA TGTGCCAGCAGCGTTAGCAAAGATACGCAGTATTTT. The chain combines TRBV7-2 with TRBJ2-3, with unresolved D. CDR1 is SGHTA, CDR2 FQGNSA, per germline. The length of the CDR3 is 12 residues.

This CDR3 is CASTRTAHTEAFF. Here the CDR3 DNA reads TGTGCCAGCACCAGGACAGCCCACACTGAAGCTTTCTTT. The genes are TRBV6-5 and TRBJ1-1; perhaps TRBD1 as D (6 bases). This CDR3 spans 13 amino acids. V lost 7 bases, J lost 3 bases, and 12 bases lay in between. CDR1 is MNHEY, CDR2 SVGAGI, per germline.

The chain employs TRBV4-1 and TRBJ2-5, with TRBD2 matching over 7 bases. Unmatched junction bases numbered 6, after V lost 1 base and J lost 4 bases. The CDR3 contains 15 residues. The germline CDR1 and CDR2 sequences are MGHRA and YSYEKL. DNA of the CDR3: TGCGCCAGCAGCCAAGTGGGCGGGAGCTCAGAGACCCAGTACTTC. This translates into CASSQVGGSSETQYF.

The chain links TRBV28 to TRBJ1-5; TRBD1 aligns across 10 bases. The CDR3 consists of 14 residues. J was trimmed by 6 bases and V by 6 bases; bases with no gene match: 5. Germline lookup yields CDR1 MDHEN and CDR2 SYDVKM. The CDR3 bases are TGTGCCAGCAGGGGGACAGGGGTTAGTCAGCCCCAGCATTTT. It codes for CASRGTGVSQPQHF.

The genes are TRBV6-5 and TRBJ2-7; 9 bases align to TRBD2. The CDR3 has 14 residues. The germline gives CDR1 MNHEY, CDR2 SVGAGI. The V and J ends lost 5 bases and 6 bases, in that order; junction bases with no gene match: 8. In DNA, the CDR3 is TGTGCCAGCAGTAGCGGGACTAGCAGTTCCGAGCAGTACTTC. The encoded protein is CASSSGTSSSEQYF.

The chain combines TRBV27 with TRBJ1-6, with TRBD1 matching over 7 bases. The CDR3 loop spans 15 amino acids. With V trimmed by 5 bases and J by 6 bases, 7 bases remained unmatched. Germline V gene lookup returns CDR1 MNHEY and CDR2 SMNVEV (reference sequence). CDR3 residues: CASSAGTVINSPLHF. CDR3 DNA sequence: TGTGCCAGCAGTGCCGGGACAGTCATTAATTCACCCCTCCACTTT.

The gene calls are TRBV19 and TRBJ1-1; 7 positions agree with TRBD1. This CDR3 is 14 amino acids long. Trimming cost V 0 bases and J 5 bases; bases outside gene matches: 3. CDR1 is LNHDA, CDR2 SQIVND, per germline (reference sequence). In DNA form, the CDR3 reads TGTGCCAGTAGTATAGATCTGGACAGGACTGAAGCTTTCTTT. Encoded protein: CASSIDLDRTEAFF.

The chain combines TRBV25-1 with TRBJ1-4; possible D gene TRBD1, 6 bases. V was pared by 5 bases and J by 4 bases, with 14 bases between. The CDR3 runs 15 residues. Germline CDR1 reads MGHDK; CDR2 reads SYGVNS. The CDR3 bases are TGTGCCAGCAGTACCCGGGACACCGATAATGAAAAACTGTTTTTT. Amino acid sequence: CASSTRDTDNEKLFF.